This T cell receptor beta chain was sequenced during a study of cytomegalovirus exposure and HLA in healthy donors. The repertoire was sequenced with immunoSEQ multiplex PCR; TCRdb's copy has only in-frame clones and lacks some. Of 85,000 to 120,000 clones listed, 88% were seen once; the top ten hold 1.5% to 2%. Overall study results and limits: Most TCR sequences showed up rarely, but some public TCRs showed up in many donors.

To note about this clone: As yet, its antigen is unknown.

V gave up 1 base and J gave up 9 bases, with 16 bases separating them. CDR3 size: 15 residues. From germline, CDR1 is SGHKS and CDR2 YYEKEE (reference sequence). The source of this sequence is a woman younger than 35 in good health and CMV-seropositive. This chain links TRBV5-5 with TRBJ2-2; D might be TRBD1 (5 bases). The sample consisted of PBMCs. The CDR3, as DNA: TGTGCCAGCAGCTTGCTTCGGCAGGGCGTACGGGAGCTGTTTTTT. This sequence encodes CASSLLRQGVRELFF.